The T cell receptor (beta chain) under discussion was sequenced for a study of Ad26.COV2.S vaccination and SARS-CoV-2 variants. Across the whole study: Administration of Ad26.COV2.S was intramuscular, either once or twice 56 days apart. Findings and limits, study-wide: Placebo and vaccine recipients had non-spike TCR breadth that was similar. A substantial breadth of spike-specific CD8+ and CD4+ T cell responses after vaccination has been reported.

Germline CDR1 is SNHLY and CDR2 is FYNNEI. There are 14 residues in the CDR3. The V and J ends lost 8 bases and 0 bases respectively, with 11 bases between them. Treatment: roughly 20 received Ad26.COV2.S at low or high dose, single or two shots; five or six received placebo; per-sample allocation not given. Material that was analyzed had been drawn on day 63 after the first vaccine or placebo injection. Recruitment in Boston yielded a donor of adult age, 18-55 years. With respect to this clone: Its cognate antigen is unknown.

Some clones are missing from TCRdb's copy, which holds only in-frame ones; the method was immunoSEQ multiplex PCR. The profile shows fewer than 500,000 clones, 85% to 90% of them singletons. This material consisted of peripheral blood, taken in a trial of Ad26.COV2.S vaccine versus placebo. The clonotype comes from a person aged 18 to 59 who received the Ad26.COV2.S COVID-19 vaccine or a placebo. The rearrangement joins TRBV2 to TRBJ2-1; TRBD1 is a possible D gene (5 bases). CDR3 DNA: TGTGCCAGCCAGGGTTATAACTCCTACAATGAGCAGTTCTTC. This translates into CASQGYNSYNEQFF.